A single sample is the source of the 23 T cell receptor beta chains below, sequenced in a study of cytomegalovirus exposure and HLA in healthy donors. Researchers ran the PCR with 60 Vbeta and 13 Jbeta primers. TCRdb's copy holds only in-frame clones and misses some; the assay was immunoSEQ multiplex PCR. This sample carries about 130,000 clones, roughly 81% of them seen once, and the ten largest clones take roughly 1.1%. Sequenced: PBMCs. These receptors were obtained from a woman between 25 and 40 years old in good health and CMV-seronegative.

V gene TRBV4-2 combines with J gene TRBJ2-3; 8 bases match TRBD2. V shed 3 bases and J 2 bases; nucleotides not matched to a gene: 7. CDR3 size: 16 residues. CDR1 and CDR2 from the germline V gene are LGHNA and YNFKEQ. The CDR3 sequence: CASSHGRRGDTDTQYF. The DNA for the CDR3 is TGTGCCAGCAGCCATGGTAGGCGGGGGGACACAGATACGCAGTATTTT.

The chain is built from TRBV18 and TRBJ2-7, with 8 bases aligning to TRBD1. Germline CDR1 reads KGHSH; CDR2 reads LQKENI. The ends lost 5 bases at V and 1 base at J; junction bases unmatched: 1. This CDR3 has 13 residues. The CDR3 nucleotides are TGTGCCAGCTCATACAGGGGGTCCTACGAGCAGTACTTC. Translation gives CASSYRGSYEQYF.

This sequence joins TRBV15 and TRBJ1-3; 10 bases align to TRBD1. CDR1 LNHNV and CDR2 YYDKDF come from the germline V gene (reference sequence). The trim removed 4 bases at V and 3 bases at J, leaving 6 bases unmatched. The CDR3 contains 16 residues. CDR3 nucleotide sequence: TGTGCCACCAGCAAGACCGGGACAGGGGTTGGAAACACCATATATTTT. Translating it yields CATSKTGTGVGNTIYF.

The chain recombines TRBV7-3 with TRBJ2-3; D is undetermined. Deletions cut 2 bases from V and 0 bases from J, with 6 bases between. Germline V gene data show CDR1 as SGHTA and CDR2 as FQGTGA. The CDR3 is 14 amino acids. The CDR3 DNA reads as TGTGCCAGCAGCTTAGAGCCTAGCACAGATACGCAGTATTTT. Translating it yields CASSLEPSTDTQYF.

V is TRBV7-2 and J is TRBJ2-5, with D possibly TRBD1 on 5 matching bases. The CDR3 length is 14 residues. V dropped 5 bases and J dropped 4 bases, with 14 bases sitting between them. Germline V gene lookup returns CDR1 SGHTA and CDR2 FQGNSA. The CDR3 sequence is CASSPDRGAETQYF. The CDR3 bases are TGTGCCAGCAGCCCCGACCGTGGGGCAGAGACCCAGTACTTC.

This clone has a handful of counts. The chain combines TRBV5-1 with TRBJ2-1; D perhaps matches TRBD2 (6 bases). There are 15 residues in the CDR3. CDR1 SGHRS and CDR2 YFSETQ come from the germline V gene. Trimming pared 6 bases from V and 1 base from J, leaving 14 bases between. CDR3 DNA sequence: TGCGCCAGCACCCTGGAGGGAGAGTCCTACAATGAGCAGTTCTTC. Its protein product is CASTLEGESYNEQFF.

The CDR3 sequence: CASSVRANTEAFF. CDR3 DNA: TGTGCCAGCAGTGTCAGGGCGAACACTGAAGCTTTCTTT. The chain carries TRBV11-3 and TRBJ1-1; a weak D match, TRBD1 (5 bases). The CDR3 loop spans 13 amino acids. V was shortened by 6 bases and J by 1 base, with 9 bases between the two germline ends. Germline V lookup: CDR1 SGHNT, CDR2 YENEEA. The full variable domain, in which reference TRBV11-3 and TRBJ1-1 provide the parts outside the CDR3, is EAGVVQSPRYKIIEKKQPVAFWCNPISGHNTLYWYLQNLGQGPELLIRYENEEAVDDSQLPKDRFSAERLKGVDSTLKIQPAELGDSAVYLCASSVRANTEAFFGQGTRLTVV.

CDR3 nucleotides: TGTGCCAGCAGCTTAGCGCCCGGGACAGGGATCACCGGGGAGCTGTTTTTT. Protein product: CASSLAPGTGITGELFF. The rearrangement joins TRBV7-9 to TRBJ2-2, with 9 bases matching TRBD1. Germline CDR1 and CDR2: SEHNR and FQNEAQ (reference sequence). This CDR3 is built from 17 residues. V lost 0 bases and J lost 4; bases outside the gene matches: 6.

This rearrangement joins TRBV19 to TRBJ1-1, with 7 bases that match TRBD1. V shed 5 bases, J shed 0 bases, and the junction held 3 bases outside the gene matches. The CDR3 is 14 residues long. Germline CDR1 and CDR2: LNHDA and SQIVND (reference sequence). The CDR3 loop is CASSYDRVNTEAFF. CDR3 nucleotides: TGTGCCAGTAGTTATGACAGGGTGAACACTGAAGCTTTCTTT.

This clone was found once. The rearrangement joins TRBV6-4 to TRBJ2-3; 8 positions match TRBD2. The ends lost 6 bases at V and 1 base at J; junction bases unmatched: 9. The CDR3 length is 16 residues. From germline, CDR1 is MRHNA and CDR2 SNTAGT. The chain's CDR3 is CASRGAAGDCTDTQYF. In nucleotides, the CDR3 is TGTGCCAGCAGGGGAGCAGCGGGAGACTGCACAGATACGCAGTATTTT.

This clone was detected once. At the DNA level, this CDR3 is encoded by other sequences in the same sample as well. J is TRBJ2-7 and V is TRBV12-5; D gene uncertain. The CDR3 covers 14 residues. Germline V gives CDR1 LGHNT, CDR2 FRNRAP. V lost 4 bases to trimming and J lost 2 bases, with 12 bases between them. The CDR3 DNA reads as TGTGCTAGTGGTTCTGGAGTCGTGGCCTACGAGCAGTACTTC. This gives the protein CASGSGVVAYEQYF.

The rearrangement joins TRBV25-1 to TRBJ1-1; D remains unclear. The germline V gene encodes CDR1 MGHDK and CDR2 SYGVNS. V gave up 6 bases and J gave up 3 bases, with 5 bases separating them. The length of the CDR3 is 11 residues. DNA for the CDR3: TGTGCCAGCAGGCAGGACACTGAAGCTTTCTTT. Amino acids: CASRQDTEAFF.

This clone was seen just once. The V and J genes are TRBV4-2 and TRBJ1-1; no clear D gene. Looked up from germline, CDR1 is LGHNA and CDR2 is YNFKEQ. This CDR3 has 17 amino acids. V gave up 1 base and J gave up 3 bases, with 18 bases separating them. The CDR3 DNA reads as TGTGCCAGCAGCCAAGGAGAGGCGGGATGGGAGTACACTGAAGCTTTCTTT. This sequence encodes CASSQGEAGWEYTEAFF.

This chain joins TRBV6-5 and TRBJ1-2, with D possibly being TRBD1 (5 bases). Germline CDR1 and CDR2: MNHEY and SVGAGI. V was trimmed by 0 bases and J by 6 bases, leaving 5 bases between them. The CDR3 extends over 12 amino acids. The CDR3 is CASSYSGDGYTF. The CDR3 DNA follows: TGTGCCAGCAGTTACTCAGGGGATGGCTACACCTTC.

The chain couples TRBV6-5 to TRBJ2-1; D is ambiguous. Germline V gives CDR1 MNHEY, CDR2 SVGAGI. Deletions cut 7 bases from V and 7 bases from J, with 20 bases between. The CDR3 length is 15 residues. The CDR3 sequence is CASIYTPPEANEQFF. The DNA of the CDR3 is TGTGCCAGCATCTACACCCCTCCCGAAGCGAATGAGCAGTTCTTC.

V gene TRBV11-3 combines with J gene TRBJ2-1; 14 bases match TRBD2. The length of the CDR3 is 15 residues. Germline CDR1 reads SGHNT; CDR2 reads YENEEA. V shed 8 bases, J shed 6 bases, and the junction held 6 bases outside the gene matches. The CDR3 loop is CASGTSGSLGNEQFF. The CDR3 DNA reads TGTGCCAGCGGGACTAGCGGGAGCTTGGGCAATGAGCAGTTCTTC.

CDR3 bases: TGTGCCAGTAGTATAGATGGAAAGGGGAAGGACAACGTCCTGACTTTC. The encoded protein is CASSIDGKGKDNVLTF. This chain links TRBV19 with TRBJ2-6, with D possibly being TRBD1 (5 bases). Germline assignment: CDR1 LNHDA and CDR2 SQIVND (reference sequence). The V end was cut by 0 bases, the J end by 9 bases, with 15 bases between. This CDR3 has 16 residues.

This clone has only a few counts. This chain uses TRBV5-1 with TRBJ1-3, with TRBD1 as a possible D gene (6 bases). Trimming took 4 bases from V and 4 from J, leaving 12 bases between them. CDR1 is SGHRS and CDR2 is YFSETQ in the germline V gene. The CDR3 spans 14 residues. The CDR3 loop is CASSTATGGNTIYF. The CDR3 nucleotides read TGCGCCAGCAGCACGGCGACAGGCGGAAACACCATATATTTT.

This clone has only one observation. The chain has TRBV6-5 and TRBJ2-3, with TRBD1 identical over 10 bases. Germline CDR1 and CDR2: MNHEY and SVGAGI. Losses at the gene ends were 4 bases for V and 4 bases for J; bases not matched to a gene: 8. The CDR3 consists of 16 residues. Written as DNA, the CDR3 is TGTGCCAGCAGTTCCCGGACAGGGGGAGTGGCAGATACGCAGTATTTT. It yields the protein CASSSRTGGVADTQYF.

V usage is TRBV7-2 and J usage is TRBJ2-3, with 9 bases identical to TRBD2. The CDR3 covers 15 residues. Germline loops: CDR1 SGHTA, CDR2 FQGNSA. The V and J ends lost 1 base and 4 bases, in that order; junction bases with no gene match: 3. CDR3 in amino acids: CASSLGAGGPDTQYF. CDR3 bases: TGTGCCAGCAGCTTAGGGGCGGGAGGGCCAGATACGCAGTATTTT.

This clone was seen only once. This chain connects TRBV30 to TRBJ2-3; the match to TRBD2 covers 8 bases. The CDR3 length is 14 residues. V was clipped by 3 bases and J by 2 bases; unmatched bases: 4. The germline CDR1 and CDR2 sequences are GTSNPN and SVGIG (reference sequence). The CDR3 sequence: CAWRVAGHTDTQYF. CDR3 nucleotides: TGTGCCTGGAGGGTAGCGGGACACACAGATACGCAGTATTTT.

The chain couples TRBV6-1 to TRBJ2-5; 7 bases are shared with TRBD1. The closer fit of TRBJ2-7 to the DNA end suggests the J call may be wrong. The CDR3 is 13 amino acids. From germline, CDR1 is MNHNS and CDR2 SASEGT. The CDR3 nucleotides read TGTGCCAGCACCTGGGACAGCTCCTACGAGCAGTACTTC. Translation: CASTWDSSYEQYF.

The chain's CDR3 is CASSLDRGRNYGYTF. The CDR3 bases are TGTGCCAGCAGCCTCGACAGGGGAAGAAACTATGGCTACACCTTC. J is TRBJ1-2 and V is TRBV14; 8 bases are a match to TRBD1. The CDR3 totals 15 residues. Germline loops: CDR1 SGHDN, CDR2 FVKESK. The junction had 6 bases not matched to a gene; V was cut back by 4 bases and J by 2 bases.